The 15 T cell receptor beta chains given below trace back to one sample, sequenced in a study of T-cell reconstitution after alpha-beta-depleted transplantation in children. TCRbeta library construction was performed incorporating unique molecular identifiers. Via MiXCR, TCRdb re-called the PCR reads, giving one row per CDR3 protein. In the table there are about 260,000 distinct CDR3 sequences, roughly 8.2% of which are singletons. This specimen was PBMCs, mostly from graft donor cells, taken 180 days after TCRalphabeta/CD19-depleted stem cell transplant. The receptors here all came from a male patient under 18 who had a stem cell transplant for acute lymphoblastic leukemia, so the T cells may come from the graft donor.

This clonotype has ten or more counts. The chain has TRBV7-2 and TRBJ1-3; a weak D match, TRBD1 (6 bases). CDR1 and CDR2 from the germline V gene are SGHTA and FQGNSA. This CDR3 comprises 15 residues. V was shortened by 5 bases and J by 0 bases, with 11 bases between the two germline ends. CDR3 sequence reads: CASSIDRSSGNTIYF. For the CDR3, the DNA is TGTGCCAGCAGCATCGACAGGAGCTCTGGAAACACCATATATTTT.

This clonotype came up many times. This rearrangement joins TRBV6-5 to TRBJ2-7; 9 bases are a match to TRBD1. Trimming at V came to 3 bases and at J to 5 bases, leaving 11 bases not matched to a gene. The CDR3 extends over 16 amino acids. Germline loops: CDR1 MNHEY, CDR2 SVGAGI. The CDR3 nucleotides are TGTGCCAGCAGTTATCTATCCGGGACAGGGCGAGACGAGCAGTACTTC. Translating it yields CASSYLSGTGRDEQYF.

This clonotype was recorded at least ten times. The J gene is TRBJ2-1, the V gene TRBV24-1; the match to TRBD1 covers 9 bases. Germline V gives CDR1 KGHDR, CDR2 SFDVKD. CDR3 length: 15 amino acids. V was pared by 5 bases and J by 7 bases, with 8 bases of the junction left unmatched. The CDR3 reads CATSGPDRGMNEQFF. DNA of the CDR3: TGTGCCACCAGTGGCCCGGACAGGGGAATGAATGAGCAGTTCTTC.

This clonotype has ten or more counts. V and J are TRBV5-1 and TRBJ2-3; no firm D call. Per the germline V gene, CDR1 is SGHRS and CDR2 is YFSETQ. The CDR3 runs 13 residues. Trimming pared 10 bases from V and 0 bases from J, leaving 12 bases between. CDR3 protein: CASRGVSTDTQYF. The CDR3 nucleotides read TGCGCCTCCCGAGGAGTTAGCACAGATACGCAGTATTTT.

This clonotype was recorded at least ten times. The chain joins TRBV18 to TRBJ2-2, with D hard to call. The CDR3 totals 15 residues. V was trimmed by 1 base and J by 1 base, leaving 7 bases between them. CDR1 and CDR2 from the germline V gene are KGHSH and LQKENI. Here the CDR3 reads CASSPLRQNTGELFF. Written as DNA, the CDR3 is TGTGCCAGCTCACCACTCCGACAGAACACCGGGGAGCTGTTTTTT.

This clonotype was counted between two and nine times. V and J are TRBV29-1 and TRBJ2-1; D not certain. The CDR3 sequence is 14 residues long. Germline CDR1 and CDR2: SQVTM and ANQGSEA. V lost 5 bases and J lost 0, with 11 bases in between. CDR3 DNA: TGCAGCGTTAGAGGATTAAGCTCCTACAATGAGCAGTTCTTC. Residues: CSVRGLSSYNEQFF.

This clonotype was counted at least ten times. This chain connects TRBV7-2 to TRBJ2-7; D gene ambiguous. This CDR3 is 14 amino acids long. Deletions cut 1 base from V and 0 bases from J, with 7 bases between. Germline V gene sequence: CDR1 SGHTA, CDR2 FQGNSA. The CDR3 coding sequence is TGTGCCAGCAGCTTAGACCCCAGCTCCTACGAGCAGTACTTC. Its protein product is CASSLDPSSYEQYF. The full variable domain, in which reference TRBV7-2 and TRBJ2-7 provide the parts outside the CDR3, is GAGVSQSPSNKVTEKGKDVELRCDPISGHTALYWYRQSLGQGLEFLIYFQGNSAPDKSGLPSDRFSAERTGGSVSTLTIQRTQQEDSAVYLCASSLDPSSYEQYFGPGTRLTVT.

V usage is TRBV24-1 and J usage is TRBJ2-1; D possibly corresponds to TRBD1 (6 bases). Trimming stripped 5 bases from V and 6 bases from J, with 13 bases between. Germline loops: CDR1 KGHDR, CDR2 SFDVKD. This CDR3 has 14 amino acids. In DNA form, the CDR3 reads TGTGCCACCAGTGGCAGGGGTAATCCCAATGAGCAGTTCTTC. This sequence encodes CATSGRGNPNEQFF.

This clonotype was recorded at least ten times. J is TRBJ1-1 and V is TRBV19, with 7 bases that match TRBD1. The CDR3 consists of 14 residues. Germline V lookup: CDR1 LNHDA, CDR2 SQIVND (reference sequence). V gave up 4 bases and J gave up 4 bases; unmatched junction bases: 6. CDR3 nucleotides: TGTGCCAGTAGTACCCGAACAGGGGCCACTGAAGCTTTCTTT. Translating it yields CASSTRTGATEAFF.

This rearrangement joins TRBV15 to TRBJ2-2; D remains unclear. The germline gives CDR1 LNHNV, CDR2 YYDKDF (reference sequence). CDR3 length: 13 amino acids. V dropped 4 bases and J dropped 0 bases, with 3 bases sitting between them. CDR3 amino acids: CATSIANTGELFF. CDR3 coding DNA: TGTGCCACCAGCATAGCGAACACCGGGGAGCTGTTTTTT.

The table lists this clonotype with many counts. The chain has TRBV5-1 and TRBJ2-7, with no clear D. The germline gives CDR1 SGHRS, CDR2 YFSETQ. With 1 base removed from V and 2 bases from J, the gap between germline ends came to 7 bases. CDR3 length: 13 amino acids. CDR3 coding DNA: TGCGCCAGCAGCTTGACTAACCCCTACGAGCAGTACTTC. It translates to CASSLTNPYEQYF.

This clonotype was found many times. J is TRBJ2-1 and V is TRBV12-3 or TRBV12-4; TRBD2 agrees at 10 bases. The V and J ends lost 1 base and 3 bases, in that order; junction bases with no gene match: 3. This CDR3 is 16 amino acids long. CDR3 DNA: TGTGCCAGCAGTTTAGTAGCGGGGGGCCACTACAATGAGCAGTTCTTC. Protein sequence: CASSLVAGGHYNEQFF.

The J gene is TRBJ2-1, the V gene TRBV11-3, with TRBD2 matching 8 bases. CDR3 length equals 17 residues. The trim removed 0 bases at V and 1 base at J, leaving 5 bases unmatched. Germline assignment: CDR1 SGHNT and CDR2 YENEEA. In DNA, the CDR3 is TGTGCCAGCAGCTTAGATCGGGCTAGCGGGTCCTACAATGAGCAGTTCTTC. Translated, it gives CASSLDRASGSYNEQFF.

This clonotype was seen ten or more times. The J gene is TRBJ2-3, the V gene TRBV7-3; TRBD1 matches at 10 bases. The V segment lost 5 bases and the J segment 4 bases; nucleotides outside the gene matches: 6. In germline, CDR1 is SGHTA, CDR2 FQGTGA. This CDR3 spans 15 amino acids. Here the CDR3 DNA reads TGTGCCAGCAGCCTGGGACAGGGGAGGGCAGATACGCAGTATTTT. It codes for CASSLGQGRADTQYF.

This clonotype was counted many times. The genes are TRBV7-2 and TRBJ2-5, with D possibly matching TRBD2 (5 bases). Deletions cut 1 base from V and 7 bases from J, with 10 bases between. The CDR3 extends over 13 amino acids. Germline lookup yields CDR1 SGHTA and CDR2 FQGNSA. The CDR3 DNA follows: TGTGCCAGCAGCTTAGGATTGGCGGGGACCCAGTACTTC. Its protein product is CASSLGLAGTQYF.